A selection of T cell receptor beta chains follows, all from one sample in a study of breast tumors, draining lymph nodes, adjacent tissues. MiXCR was run by TCRdb on the multiplex PCR reads, yielding one entry per CDR3 protein. This table has fewer than 200,000 distinct CDR3 sequences, about 33% appearing once. Sample: axillary lymph node tissue. Source of these receptors: a female donor with breast cancer. Some clones in this sample may be carry-over from other donors' samples. CDR3s include the opening cysteine and the closing phenylalanine or tryptophan.

J,V,CDR3
TRBJ1-3,TRBV10-3,CASGTRLSGARINTIYF
TRBJ1-3,TRBV19,CASSIDLWTDSGNTIYF
TRBJ1-6,TRBV7-6,CASSGDRLSNSPLHF
TRBJ2-3,TRBV5-1,CASRACASSDQTDTQYF
TRBJ2-3,TRBV7-8,CASSLKVGGPTDTQYF
TRBJ1-2,TRBV2,CASSEAPGQAHGYTF
TRBJ1-2,TRBV9,CASSVGVGGLRSYGYTF
TRBJ2-5,TRBV20-1,CSANPGGETQYF
TRBJ1-2,TRBV2,CASSVDSNYGYTF
TRBJ1-2,TRBV6-1,CASRIDRNYGYTF
TRBJ1-3,TRBV5-1,CASSLGQAFSGNTIYF
TRBJ2-1,TRBV20-1,CSARQGNEQFF
TRBJ1-5,TRBV6-2/TRBV6-3,CASRPWGSNQPQHF
TRBJ2-2,TRBV12-3/TRBV12-4,CASSPDGRGTSGELFF
TRBJ2-7,TRBV2,CASSEGVSARGYEQYF
TRBJ1-3,TRBV18,CASSPYRSSGNTIYF
TRBJ1-5,TRBV6-6,CASSPPLGQGRSNQPQHF
TRBJ2-1,TRBV11-2,CASSLGSGGPYRYNEQFF
TRBJ1-5,TRBV6-5,CASRPRSTGGLPNQPQHF
TRBJ1-4,TRBV10-3,CAISELGGAGEKLFF
TRBJ2-5,TRBV7-2,CASSLPSGRMETQYF
TRBJ2-1,TRBV20-1,CSAPNTGRLNEQFF
TRBJ2-7,TRBV11-3,CASSLYRRGLSSEQYF
TRBJ2-7,TRBV12-3/TRBV12-4,CASSLRQYYEQYF
TRBJ2-1,TRBV29-1,CSVEVAGGGNEQFF
TRBJ2-5,TRBV6-5,CASSYLAGETQYF
TRBJ2-2,TRBV5-6,CASSFVETPGELFF
TRBJ2-3,TRBV7-2,CASSPQSGVADTQYF
TRBJ2-3,TRBV11-2,CASRGQGVNADTQYF
TRBJ2-5,TRBV15,CATSSRTSGSIGF
TRBJ2-3,TRBV7-9,CASSQWTSGRAIDTQYF
TRBJ2-5,TRBV20-1,CSARRQGNQPQYF
TRBJ2-1,TRBV5-8,CASSRWRDRGAGGPRNEQFF
TRBJ2-7,TRBV7-8,CASSPLTGRNEQYF
TRBJ2-7,TRBV9,CASSVDGGPAYEQYF
TRBJ2-1,TRBV3-1,CASSQEGRGSSYNEQFF
TRBJ2-2,TRBV5-1,CASSLKGSGELFF
TRBJ1-2,TRBV20-1,CSARDQDRGVGNYGYTF
TRBJ1-3,TRBV12-3/TRBV12-4,CASSGTGAGNTIYF
TRBJ2-5,TRBV12-3/TRBV12-4,CASSPWVEGGRETQYF
TRBJ2-2,TRBV12-5,CASGLVAGELFF
TRBJ2-6,TRBV6-2/TRBV6-3,CASNPGGSSGANVLTF
TRBJ1-2,TRBV7-6,CASGLEGGQGWNYGYTF
TRBJ1-1,TRBV5-6,CASTGLNTEAFF
TRBJ1-4,TRBV6-5,CASARTGILTNEKLFF
TRBJ1-3,TRBV10-2,CASKEGGAAGNTIYF
TRBJ1-1,TRBV2,CASRWDSNMNTEAFF
TRBJ2-3,TRBV7-2,CASSSGTSADTQYF
TRBJ2-7,TRBV27,CASTAGASYEQYF
TRBJ1-5,TRBV6-1,CASSEGNRGYGQPQHF
TRBJ1-3,TRBV13,CASSSRTSSGNTIYF
TRBJ2-1,TRBV27,CASSLYAGAENEQFF